The 13 T cell receptor beta chains below were found in one sample sequenced in a study of a mutant IDH1 vaccine in newly diagnosed glioma. The sample's time point: baseline, week 1 (first vaccination visit). Treatment noted: pre-vaccination baseline after standard-of-care therapy. Produced via immunoSEQ multiplex PCR; TCRdb's table is partial and in-frame only. In the table there are 35,000 to 40,000 clones, roughly 92% of which are singletons. Material: PBMCs, obtained from a glioma patient treated with radiotherapy, temozolomide or both. These TCRs come from a man aged 18 to 29 with glioma.

This chain joins TRBV15 and TRBJ2-3; 11 nucleotides match TRBD2. V lost 3 bases and J lost 2; bases outside the gene matches: 4. CDR3 length equals 16 residues. CDR1 is LNHNV, CDR2 YYDKDF, per germline (reference sequence). This CDR3 reads CATSRKTSGITDTQYF. DNA for the CDR3: TGTGCCACCAGCAGGAAGACTAGCGGGATCACAGATACGCAGTATTTT.

This chain uses TRBV5-1 with TRBJ1-4; D is unclear. This CDR3 contains 14 residues. The germline V gene encodes CDR1 SGHRS and CDR2 YFSETQ. V was shortened by 0 bases and J by 8 bases, with 11 bases between the two germline ends. CDR3 DNA: TGCGCCAGCAGCTTGGGGCTTCAGGTCGAAAAACTGTTTTTT. Its protein product is CASSLGLQVEKLFF.

V gene TRBV4-2 combines with J gene TRBJ1-1, with D perhaps TRBD1 (5 bases). The CDR3 runs to 14 residues. The V and J ends lost 1 base and 1 base respectively, with 7 bases between them. The germline CDR1 and CDR2 sequences are LGHNA and YNFKEQ. The DNA of the CDR3 is TGTGCCAGCAGCCAAGGGGGCGGGAACACTGAAGCTTTCTTT. Protein sequence: CASSQGGGNTEAFF.

The genes are TRBV19 and TRBJ1-4, with 8 bases matching TRBD1. The germline gives CDR1 LNHDA, CDR2 SQIVND (reference sequence). This CDR3 contains 15 residues. V dropped 5 bases and J dropped 3; count of bases not matched to a gene: 5. CDR3 sequence (DNA): TGTGCCAGTAGTGCGCCGGGACAGGCTAATGAAAAACTGTTTTTT. Translated, it gives CASSAPGQANEKLFF.

The chain couples TRBV4-3 to TRBJ2-3; no definite D call. From germline, CDR1 is LGHNA and CDR2 YSLEER. V was clipped by 0 bases and J by 2 bases, with 6 bases between them. CDR3 length: 14 residues. This chain's CDR3 is CASSQEVFTDTQYF. The CDR3 DNA sequence: TGCGCCAGCAGCCAAGAGGTGTTCACAGATACGCAGTATTTT.

This clone came up a few times. The chain joins TRBV29-1 to TRBJ1-1; D not certain. Per germline, CDR1 SQVTM and CDR2 ANQGSEA. Deletions cut 4 bases from V and 6 bases from J, with 9 bases between. The CDR3 has 11 amino acids. The CDR3 reads CSVVFYAEAFF. The CDR3 DNA follows: TGCAGCGTTGTGTTCTATGCTGAAGCTTTCTTT.

This rearrangement joins TRBV14 to TRBJ2-3; 10 bases fit TRBD1. The CDR3 loop spans 14 amino acids. Germline CDR1 SGHDN, CDR2 FVKESK. Losses at the gene ends were 4 bases for V and 6 bases for J; bases not matched to a gene: 4. The CDR3 nucleotides are TGTGCCAGCAGCCGACAGGGGGCGGGGGATACGCAGTATTTT. This gives the protein CASSRQGAGDTQYF.

The gene calls are TRBV11-2 and TRBJ2-5, with TRBD2 as a possible D gene (7 bases). Germline V lookup: CDR1 SGHAT, CDR2 FQNNGV. V lost 0 bases and J lost 4, with 15 bases in between. This CDR3 is built from 16 residues. In nucleotides, the CDR3 is TGTGCCAGCAGCTTAGAGCGTTCGGGGGGCTTAGAGACCCAGTACTTC. This gives the protein CASSLERSGGLETQYF.

The J gene is TRBJ2-7, the V gene TRBV4-2; 7 nucleotides align to TRBD2. Germline lookup yields CDR1 LGHNA and CDR2 YNFKEQ. The V and J ends lost 2 bases and 5 bases, in that order; junction bases with no gene match: 12. The CDR3 runs 16 residues. Here the CDR3 reads CASSQNARQAGDEQYF. CDR3 DNA: TGTGCCAGCAGCCAAAACGCCCGGCAGGCGGGGGACGAGCAGTACTTC.

In this sample, this clone turned up once. This chain joins TRBV10-3 and TRBJ2-3; D is undetermined. Germline V CDR1 and CDR2: ENHRY, SYGVKD. The V and J ends lost 2 bases and 7 bases respectively, with 10 bases between them. The CDR3 extends over 13 amino acids. The DNA of the CDR3 is TGTGCCATCAGTGAGAGATCCGGGTATACGCAGTATTTT. It encodes CAISERSGYTQYF.

The chain recombines TRBV7-8 with TRBJ2-7, with D possibly TRBD2 on 6 matching bases. The CDR3 consists of 14 residues. Germline V gene lookup returns CDR1 SGHVS and CDR2 FQNEAQ. V lost 1 base to trimming and J lost 0 bases, with 7 bases between them. The DNA of the CDR3 is TGTGCCAGCAGCTTAGGCGGGGACTCCTACGAGCAGTACTTC. Protein: CASSLGGDSYEQYF.

The gene calls are TRBV18 and TRBJ1-1; D call uncertain. This CDR3 comprises 14 residues. V was pared by 6 bases and J by 3 bases, with 14 bases between. CDR1 is KGHSH, CDR2 LQKENI, per germline. CDR3: CASSPGGWDTEAFF. As DNA, the CDR3 is TGTGCCAGCTCTCCAGGTGGGTGGGACACTGAAGCTTTCTTT.

The rearrangement links TRBV30 to TRBJ2-2; D assignment may be TRBD1 or TRBD2 (7 bases each). Trimming left V 5 bases short and J 7 bases short, with 17 bases between. The length of the CDR3 is 14 residues. The V gene's germline CDR1 is GTSNPN and CDR2 SVGIG (reference sequence). The CDR3 sequence: CAWDFPGGGGELFF. CDR3 DNA: TGTGCCTGGGATTTCCCAGGGGGGGGCGGGGAGCTGTTTTTT.